Detailed here is one T cell receptor (beta chain). Its cognate antigen is unknown. Losses at the gene ends were 4 bases for V and 1 base for J; bases not matched to a gene: 6. Looked up from germline, CDR1 is KGHDR and CDR2 is SFDVKD. This CDR3 spans 17 amino acids. The data were taken from a study of blood T cells in healthy people across ages. Collection of 8.5 to 10 milliliters of peripheral blood was performed for each donor. Study conclusions and caveats: Bulk PBMC profiling left naive and antigen-experienced comparisons inconclusive. Long-lived donors carried more naive CD4+ cells and greater diversity than aged donors.

Sample-barcoded 5' priming and a J-beta primer mix drove a second PCR of roughly 7 to 11 cycles. TCRdb re-called the 5' RACE reads with MiXCR, one entry per CDR3 protein. The table includes about 680,000 distinct CDR3 sequences, approximately 49% detected once. This clonotype was sampled from a woman aged 55-69 years in good health. Sequenced input: blood. V usage is TRBV24-1 and J usage is TRBJ2-1; 10 bases map to TRBD2. CDR3 coding DNA: TGTGCCACCAGTGACCGTGCTAGCGGGGGATCCTACAATGAGCAGTTCTTC. Its protein product is CATSDRASGGSYNEQFF.